The entry that follows covers one TCR beta chain sequence. The data are from a study of control samples from healthy donors and cancer patients. Profiled with immunoSEQ multiplex PCR; TCRdb holds only in-frame clones, not every one. This sample has around 97,000 clones, with more than 85% found just once. CDR3 size: 13 residues. The germline CDR1 and CDR2 sequences are SGHRS and YFSETQ. V was pared by 4 bases and J by 5 bases, with 10 bases between. The sample was PBMCs. The TCR comes from a man aged 55-75 years with lung cancer. V and J are TRBV5-1 and TRBJ1-5, with D possibly matching TRBD1 (5 bases). CDR3 sequence (DNA): TGCGCCAGCAGCGGGGGAGGGGATCAGCCCCAGCATTTT. The encoded protein is CASSGGGDQPQHF.